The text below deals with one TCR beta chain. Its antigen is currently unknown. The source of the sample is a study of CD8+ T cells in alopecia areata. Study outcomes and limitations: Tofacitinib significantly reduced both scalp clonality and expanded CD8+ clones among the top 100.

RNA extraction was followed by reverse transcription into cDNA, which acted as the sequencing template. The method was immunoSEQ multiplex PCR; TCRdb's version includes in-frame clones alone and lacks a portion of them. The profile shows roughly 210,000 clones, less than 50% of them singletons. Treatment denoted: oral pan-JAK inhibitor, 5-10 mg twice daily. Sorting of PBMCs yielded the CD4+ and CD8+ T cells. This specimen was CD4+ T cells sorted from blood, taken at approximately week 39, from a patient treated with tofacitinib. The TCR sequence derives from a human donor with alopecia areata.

CDR3 region: CAIRKEGTGVFYEQYF. The CDR3, as DNA: TGTGCCATCAGGAAGGAAGGGACGGGCGTATTCTACGAGCAGTACTTC. J is TRBJ2-7 and V is TRBV10-3; perhaps D is TRBD1 or TRBD2 (5 bases each). CDR1 and CDR2 (germline): ENHRY, SYGVKD. With 6 bases removed from V and 3 bases from J, the gap between germline ends came to 21 bases. The CDR3 spans 16 residues.